The 5 T cell receptor beta chains given below trace back to one sample, sequenced in a study of response to subunit inactivated influenza vaccine (dated by TCRdb to 2016 to 2019). The library relied on RT-PCR. The sequencing machine was an Illumina HiSeq 2500. Using fastp at Q25 and MiXCR, TCRdb reprocessed the public reads and kept productive beta chains. Each record represents a unique CDR3 protein, reported with the most common genes and DNA among its rows. This sample holds around 570,000 distinct CDR3 sequences; around 8% were observed only once. The ten largest make up over 10% of the sample. The sequences come from PBMCs from blood, collected roughly 24 months after vaccination. The receptors come from a man aged 50-75 years who received an inactivated influenza vaccine. Donor details come from another sample of the same person, matched by shared clones.

Concerning this clonotype itself: This may come from a read error, since a much larger clone is one base off. The rearrangement links TRBV12-3 or TRBV12-4 to TRBJ2-4, with D possibly being TRBD1 (5 bases). There are 15 residues in the CDR3. V lost 0 bases, J lost 6 bases, and 12 bases lay in between. CDR3 DNA sequence: TGTGCCAGCAGTTTAGCGGTTGGGCAGGGAAACATTCAGTACTTC. Residues: CASSLAVGQGNIQYF.

This clonotype came up a few times. The V and J genes are TRBV7-2 and TRBJ2-2; 12 bases are a match to TRBD2. CDR3 length: 17 residues. Germline CDR1 SGHTA, CDR2 FQGNSA. V lost 5 bases, J lost 2 bases, and 6 bases stayed unmatched. The CDR3 nucleotides read TGTGCCAGCAGCCCCGGACTAGCGGGGCCAAACACCGGGGAGCTGTTTTTT. Protein: CASSPGLAGPNTGELFF.

This clonotype came up many times. In nucleotides, the CDR3 is TGCGCCAGCAGCTCATCCTATCTAGCGGGGGGCCTGGCAGATACGCAGTATTTT. Its translation is CASSSSYLAGGLADTQYF. The J gene is TRBJ2-3, the V gene TRBV5-1, with TRBD2 matching over 11 bases. The CDR3 covers 18 residues. Germline trimming cut 3 bases from V and 4 bases from J; bases unmatched to any gene: 13. The germline gives CDR1 SGHRS, CDR2 YFSETQ.

This clonotype was seen only a few times. The junction departs from the called germline gene at one end, perhaps through a read error. V and J are TRBV6-1 and TRBJ1-1; D perhaps matches TRBD1 (6 bases). This CDR3 is built from 15 residues. In germline, CDR1 is MNHNS, CDR2 SASEGT. The CDR3 spells CASRDVGGINTEAFF. CDR3 in DNA: TGTGCCAGCCGTGATGTGGGGGGCATTAACACTGAAGCTTTCTTT.

V gene TRBV4-3 combines with J gene TRBJ2-2; D gene unclear. The CDR3 spans 18 residues. The germline V gene has CDR1 LGHNA and CDR2 YSLEER. Trimming took 0 bases from V and 5 from J, leaving 19 bases between them. CDR3 in DNA: TGCGCCAGCAGCCAAGAGTTGGGATCCCAGACTTGGACCGGGGAGCTGTTTTTT. Translation: CASSQELGSQTWTGELFF.